The present T cell receptor beta chain was sequenced within a study of molecular identifiers for immune sequencing clone quantification (dated by TCRdb to the late 2010s). A note on the overall study: For a replicate experiment, RNA from approximately 20,000 or 100,000 naive CD8 T cells was divided into five aliquots, and four of the five aliquots were sequenced. This methods study benchmarked molecular-identifier clustering-based TCR repertoire sequencing (MIDCIRS) and TCR RNA copy counting, using CD8 T cells to do so.

Libraries were built with PCR. Sequenced on a NextSeq 500. Bulk TCR libraries were generated as previously described, with the TCR primers listed in Table S5 used. The Qiagen AllPrep DNA/RNA kit was used to purify total RNA. Before analysis, reads from multiple sequencing runs of one library were combined. The paper's processing steps were these. Reads were retained only if the reads had an exact TCR constant sequence, and the retained reads were trimmed to 150 nt and grouped according to their 12-nt molecular barcodes. Reads within each barcode group were sub-clustered using a 15% Levenshtein threshold, and quality-weighted consensus sequences were constructed for each RNA molecule. Non-functional sequences were discarded, and so were lower-count sequences lying one edit away from another sequence. Based on a fit of two negative binomial distributions, barcode sub-clusters having less than 20% of the maximum read count were discarded. Through fastp at Q25 and MiXCR, TCRdb rebuilt clones from the public reads, retaining in-frame beta chains. Each record represents a unique CDR3 protein, reported with the most common genes and DNA among its rows. The V and J calls come from TCRdb's annotation, not from the publication. This sample holds 100,000 or so distinct CDR3 sequences; roughly 38% were observed only once. The ten largest clones take up around 4% of the sample.

Naive CD8 T cell libraries were made from 20,000 to 1,000,000 sorted cells using 10%, 30% or 50% of purified RNA. On a BD FACSAria II, naive CD8 T cells were FACS-sorted as CD8+CD4-CCR7+CD45RA+ and collected into RLT Plus buffer. To test detection sensitivity, Jurkat RNA equal to 9 to 10 TCR copies was added to samples of about 20,000-1,000,000 naive CD8 T cells. Enrichment of CD8 T cells was performed with RosetteSep CD8+ T Cell Enrichment Cocktail and Ficoll-Paque, after which ACK red cell lysis was carried out. This clonotype was seen more than once but under ten times. What this receptor recognizes is not known. No clone much larger than this one lies a single base away; base qualities are absent. Study-wide conclusions, independent of this receptor: A single cell's worth of spiked-in Jurkat TCR RNA was reported detectable even among 750,000 to 1,000,000 naive CD8 T cells. Highly expanded clone sizes could be underestimated if identical TCR molecules share a barcode. Clones above 20 RNA copies held over 99% of molecules in CMV-specific effector cells but under 1% in naive cells. When barcode sub-clustering was omitted, TCR diversity was inflated by chimeric consensus sequences, with chimeras reaching as high as 47%. Around 2.9 recovered TCR RNA copies per cell were obtained by modeling, versus around 10 by digital PCR, implying a capture efficiency of 25% to 30%. Naive libraries contained spiked-in Jurkat TCR RNA (approximately nine copies' worth), which is not part of the donor repertoire.

Trimming removed 6 bases from V and 3 bases from J; the gene matches leave 10 bases unexplained. The germline V gene (reference sequence) specifies SGHAT as CDR1 and FQDESV as CDR2. The cysteine opens and the phenylalanine closes a CDR3 of 17 amino acids. CDR3 DNA is the only sequence kept; it has 51 bases, read in frame from the first base. The receptor chain draws on TRBV11-1 and TRBJ2-2; a stretch of 10 junction bases matches TRBD2. The sequence was obtained from a human donor in good health. Some libraries in this study had Jurkat cell RNA spiked in. The sequencing sample was made of naive CD8+ T cells from blood, with Jurkat cell RNA spiked in. In light of the paper, this sample's cell subset or site label describes: FACS-sorted CD8+CD4-CCR7+CD45RA+ naive T cells. The CDR3 loop reads CASRNPSGRGDTGELFF. The sequenced DNA: TGTGCCAGCAGGAATCCTAGCGGGAGAGGCGACACCGGGGAGCTGTTTTTT.